This TCR beta chain comes out of a study of CD8 T cells in ankylosing spondylitis. CDR1 is ENHRY and CDR2 is SYGVKD in the germline V gene. This CDR3 is built from 15 residues. Trimming took 2 bases from V and 0 from J, leaving 11 bases between them. This clonotype was seen a few times. TCRdb re-called the 5' RACE reads with MiXCR, one entry per CDR3 protein. Among tens of thousands of distinct CDR3 sequences listed, approximately 8% were seen once. Source material: blood. V usage is TRBV10-3 and J usage is TRBJ2-7; D unclear. The sequence was obtained from a male donor with ankylosing spondylitis or in good health (not recorded which). As DNA, the CDR3 is TGTGCCATCAGTGAGCAACCTGGAAGCTCCTACGAGCAGTACTTC. Amino acids: CAISEQPGSSYEQYF.